Presented here are 7 T cell receptor beta chains from one specimen sequenced in a study of T cell responses to AZD1222 COVID-19 vaccine. Repertoires were generated with immunoSEQ multiplex PCR, while TCRdb's copy carries only in-frame clones and drops some. This sample has about 52,000 clones, with over 80% found just once. The material was peripheral blood, obtained 28 days after the second AZD1222 dose. These receptors all stem from an adult who received the AZD1222 COVID-19 vaccine.

V is TRBV28 and J is TRBJ1-5; a possible D gene is TRBD1 (5 bases). CDR1 is MDHEN and CDR2 is SYDVKM in the germline V gene. This CDR3 has 17 amino acids. V lost 6 bases and J 3 bases, leaving 21 bases between the germline ends. The CDR3: CASSLPALTASNQPQHF. CDR3 DNA sequence: TGTGCCAGCAGCCTCCCTGCTCTGACAGCGTCCAATCAGCCCCAGCATTTT.

The chain carries TRBV19 and TRBJ1-4; 8 nucleotides agree with TRBD1. The CDR3 is 15 residues long. V was pared by 4 bases and J by 7 bases, with 8 bases of the junction left unmatched. Germline loops: CDR1 LNHDA, CDR2 SQIVND (reference sequence). DNA of the CDR3: TGTGCCAGTAGTACACTGACAGGGGAGGGTGAAAAACTGTTTTTT. This gives the protein CASSTLTGEGEKLFF.

The DNA of the CDR3 is TGTGCCACCTCCGGGACTAGTTTTTACGAGCAGTACTTC. Translating gives CATSGTSFYEQYF. The chain joins TRBV28 to TRBJ2-7; 8 nucleotides line up with TRBD2. Germline V lookup: CDR1 MDHEN, CDR2 SYDVKM. The V segment lost 10 bases and the J segment 4 bases; nucleotides outside the gene matches: 9. The CDR3 is 13 amino acids.

The chain employs TRBV6-6 and TRBJ1-6; perhaps TRBD1 as D (6 bases). The germline gives CDR1 MNHNY, CDR2 SVGAGI (reference sequence). V was trimmed by 6 bases and J by 1 base, leaving 10 bases between them. The CDR3 is 15 amino acids. The CDR3 DNA follows: TGTGCCAGCAGCCAGACAGGTTCCTATAATTCACCCCTCCACTTT. Encoded protein: CASSQTGSYNSPLHF.

The J gene is TRBJ2-6, the V gene TRBV2; perhaps TRBD2 as D (5 bases). Trimming took 9 bases from V and 0 from J, leaving 9 bases between them. CDR1 is SNHLY, CDR2 FYNNEI, per germline. CDR3 size: 14 residues. DNA of the CDR3: TGTGCCAGGCTTCGGGACTCTGGGGCCAACGTCCTGACTTTC. This translates into CARLRDSGANVLTF.

This sequence joins TRBV21-1 and TRBJ2-3; the table's D call of TRBD2 was not tested on the DNA. TRBV21-1 is given as a pseudogene. The CDR3 is 15 amino acids. The CDR3 coding sequence is TGTGCCAGCAGCCGTGGACTAGCGGACACAGATACGCAGTATTTT. The encoded protein is CASSRGLADTDTQYF.

This clone came up once. The chain recombines TRBV19 with TRBJ1-1; the D gene is possibly TRBD1 (5 bases). Germline-derived CDR1 and CDR2 are LNHDA and SQIVND (reference sequence). Trimming pared 3 bases from V and 4 bases from J, leaving 9 bases between. This CDR3 region has 13 residues. This CDR3 reads CASSILGATEAFF. The CDR3 DNA reads TGTGCCAGTAGTATTCTCGGGGCCACTGAAGCTTTCTTT.